The 13 T cell receptor beta chains listed next were all sequenced from one sample in a study of T cell responses to AZD1222 COVID-19 vaccine. The data were produced by immunoSEQ multiplex PCR, yet TCRdb's version contains in-frame clones alone and is incomplete. In the table there are tens of thousands of clones, 90% of which are singletons. Material: peripheral blood, obtained on day 0 of AZD1222 vaccination. The receptor set was obtained from an adult in good health.

CDR3 sequence reads: CASSLRDSHEQFF. CDR3 DNA sequence: TGTGCCAGCAGCCTCCGGGACTCCCACGAGCAGTTCTTC. The V and J genes are TRBV7-3 and TRBJ2-1, with D tentatively TRBD2 (6 bases). The ends were cut back, 5 bases at V and 10 bases at J, with 15 bases in the middle. CDR3 length: 13 amino acids. Germline values: CDR1 SGHTA, CDR2 FQGTGA. The whole variable domain, remainder taken from reference TRBV7-3 and TRBJ2-1, is GAGVSQTPSNKVTEKGKYVELRCDPISGHTALYWYRQSLGQGPEFLIYFQGTGAADDSGLPNDRFFAVRPEGSVSTLKIQRTERGDSAVYLCASSLRDSHEQFFGPGTRLTVL.

For this clone: The same CDR3 is also encoded by other DNA sequences in this sample. The chain is built from TRBV7-9 and TRBJ2-7; 7 bases map to TRBD1. The CDR3 runs to 12 residues. The germline V gene encodes CDR1 SEHNR and CDR2 FQNEAQ (reference sequence). The V segment lost 5 bases and the J segment 4 bases; nucleotides outside the gene matches: 2. For the CDR3, the DNA is TGTGCCAGCAGCCCGACAGGGTACGAGCAGTACTTC. It specifies CASSPTGYEQYF.

This clone was seen once. The CDR3 region has the DNA TGTGCCACCAGTGATTCTGGGGGAGTCACCGGGGAGCTGTTTTTT. Translating it yields CATSDSGGVTGELFF. The J gene is TRBJ2-2, the V gene TRBV24-1; TRBD1 or TRBD2 may be the D gene (5 bases each). The CDR3 runs to 15 residues. The V gene lost 2 bases and the J gene lost 4 bases, with 10 bases spanning the gap. The germline gives CDR1 KGHDR, CDR2 SFDVKD.

The chain carries TRBV9 and TRBJ1-2; D may be TRBD1 (6 bases). Germline V gives CDR1 SGDLS, CDR2 YYNGEE. V lost 5 bases to trimming and J lost 4 bases, with 12 bases between them. The CDR3 is 13 residues long. The CDR3 DNA follows: TGTGCCAGCAGAATCACAGGGAGCTATGGCTACACCTTC. Translated: CASRITGSYGYTF.

This clone was counted once. The chain joins TRBV7-9 to TRBJ2-7; D is ambiguous. The V end was cut by 5 bases, the J end by 3 bases, with 11 bases between. The CDR3 loop spans 13 amino acids. Germline V gene data show CDR1 as SEHNR and CDR2 as FQNEAQ (reference sequence). As DNA, the CDR3 is TGTGCCAGCAGCGCCCCCACGGACTACGAGCAGTACTTC. Its protein product is CASSAPTDYEQYF.

V and J are TRBV6-1 and TRBJ2-7, with TRBD2 matching over 13 bases. CDR1 and CDR2 (germline): MNHNS, SASEGT. J lost 7 bases, V lost 6 bases, and 6 bases had no gene match. The CDR3 has 14 residues. The DNA of the CDR3 is TGTGCCAGCAGGGGGACTAGCGGGATGTGGGAGCAGTACTTC. It is translated as CASRGTSGMWEQYF.

This clone occurred once. The chain has TRBV9 and TRBJ1-1; D is uncertain. The CDR3 sequence is 13 residues long. The V and J ends lost 2 bases and 0 bases respectively, with 5 bases between them. Germline lookup yields CDR1 SGDLS and CDR2 YYNGEE. The CDR3, as DNA: TGTGCCAGCAGCGTGGCCGTGAACACTGAAGCTTTCTTT. Its translation: CASSVAVNTEAFF. Complete variable domain (other parts from reference TRBV9 and TRBJ1-1): DSGVTQTPKHLITATGQRVTLRCSPRSGDLSVYWYQQSLDQGLQFLIQYYNGEERAKGNILERFSAQQFPDLHSELNLSSLELGDSALYFCASSVAVNTEAFFGQGTRLTVV.

The chain recombines TRBV7-3 with TRBJ2-1; D unclear. The CDR3 totals 16 residues. V lost 2 bases and J 8 bases, leaving 19 bases between the germline ends. Germline V CDR1 and CDR2: SGHTA, FQGTGA. CDR3 region: CASSLGPGGRRDEQFF. CDR3 sequence (DNA): TGTGCCAGCAGCTTAGGTCCGGGCGGTCGTCGGGATGAGCAGTTCTTC. Filled out from reference TRBV7-3 and TRBJ2-1, the complete variable domain reads GAGVSQTPSNKVTEKGKYVELRCDPISGHTALYWYRQSLGQGPEFLIYFQGTGAADDSGLPNDRFFAVRPEGSVSTLKIQRTERGDSAVYLCASSLGPGGRRDEQFFGPGTRLTVL.

The J gene is TRBJ1-5, the V gene TRBV19; 8 bases match TRBD1. The germline V gene encodes CDR1 LNHDA and CDR2 SQIVND (reference sequence). The ends lost 1 base at V and 1 base at J; junction bases unmatched: 6. The CDR3 is made up of 17 amino acids. The CDR3 bases are TGTGCCAGTAGTATAGGGACAGGGTCTACGAGCAATCAGCCCCAGCATTTT. Protein product: CASSIGTGSTSNQPQHF.

V gene TRBV19 combines with J gene TRBJ2-3; 7 bases fit TRBD1. J was trimmed by 0 bases and V by 4 bases; bases with no gene match: 10. CDR1 LNHDA and CDR2 SQIVND come from the germline V gene (reference sequence). The CDR3 length is 17 residues. The CDR3 here is CASSRWDRPSSTDTQYF. The CDR3 DNA reads as TGTGCCAGTAGTAGGTGGGACAGACCTTCTAGCACAGATACGCAGTATTTT.

The chain is built from TRBV5-1 and TRBJ1-2, with no clear D. V lost 0 bases to trimming and J lost 6 bases, with 12 bases between them. Looked up from germline, CDR1 is SGHRS and CDR2 is YFSETQ. This CDR3 is 14 amino acids long. The CDR3 reads CASSLVVGSDGYTF. The CDR3 DNA reads as TGCGCCAGCAGCTTGGTTGTGGGCTCCGATGGCTACACCTTC.

The chain recombines TRBV6-1 with TRBJ1-5; TRBD1 matches at 9 bases. With V trimmed by 3 bases and J by 6 bases, 6 bases remained unmatched. The CDR3 is made up of 15 amino acids. CDR1 MNHNS and CDR2 SASEGT come from the germline V gene. The CDR3 spells CASSDLGQGGQPQHF. The DNA of the CDR3 is TGTGCCAGCAGTGATCTGGGACAGGGTGGTCAGCCCCAGCATTTT.

V and J are TRBV28 and TRBJ1-6; 8 bases are a match to TRBD1. Germline values: CDR1 MDHEN, CDR2 SYDVKM. The CDR3 contains 16 residues. V lost 5 bases and J lost 6; bases outside the gene matches: 9. This chain's CDR3 is CASSLSTGAFNSPLHF. DNA of the CDR3: TGTGCCAGCAGTCTATCGACAGGGGCCTTTAATTCACCCCTCCACTTT. The whole variable domain, remainder taken from reference TRBV28 and TRBJ1-6, is DVKVTQSSRYLVKRTGEKVFLECVQDMDHENMFWYRQDPGLGLRLIYFSYDVKMKEKGDIPEGYSVSREKKERFSLILESASTNQTSMYLCASSLSTGAFNSPLHFGNGTRLTVT.